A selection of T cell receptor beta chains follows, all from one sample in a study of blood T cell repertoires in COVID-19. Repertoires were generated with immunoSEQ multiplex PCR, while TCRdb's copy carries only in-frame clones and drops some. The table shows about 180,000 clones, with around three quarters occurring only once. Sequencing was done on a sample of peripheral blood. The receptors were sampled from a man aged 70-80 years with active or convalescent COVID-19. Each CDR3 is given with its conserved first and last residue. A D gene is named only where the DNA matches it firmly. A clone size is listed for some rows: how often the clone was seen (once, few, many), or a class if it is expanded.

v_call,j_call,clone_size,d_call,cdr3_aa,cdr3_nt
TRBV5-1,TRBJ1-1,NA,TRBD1,CASSSGGQGTEAFF,TGCGCCAGCAGCTCCGGGGGACAGGGGACTGAAGCTTTCTTT
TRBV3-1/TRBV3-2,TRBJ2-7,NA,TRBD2,CASSQERGSSYEQYF,TGTGCCAGCAGCCAAGAGCGGGGGAGCTCCTACGAGCAGTACTTC
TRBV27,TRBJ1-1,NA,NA,CASIPEAGMNTEAFF,TGTGCCAGCATTCCAGAGGCAGGGATGAACACTGAAGCTTTCTTT
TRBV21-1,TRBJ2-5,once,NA,CASRDGIQETQYF,TGTGCCAGCAGGGACGGGATCCAAGAGACCCAGTACTTC
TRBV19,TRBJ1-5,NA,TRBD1,CASSPGTGDLNQPQHF,TGTGCCAGTAGTCCCGGGACAGGAGATCTCAATCAGCCCCAGCATTTT
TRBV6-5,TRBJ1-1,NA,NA,CASELEGQVEAFF,TGTGCCAGCGAATTAGAAGGTCAGGTTGAAGCTTTCTTT
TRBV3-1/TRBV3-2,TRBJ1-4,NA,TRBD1,CASSQDSGTGGKLFF,TGTGCCAGCAGCCAAGATTCCGGGACAGGGGGTAAACTGTTTTTT
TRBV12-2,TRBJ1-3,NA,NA,CASRWTGPAVGYSGNTIYF,TGTGCAAGTCGCTGGACAGGTCCGGCGGTCGGGTACTCTGGAAACACCATATATTTT
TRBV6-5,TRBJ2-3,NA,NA,CASSLDTSTDTQYF,TGTGCCAGCAGTTTGGACACTAGCACAGATACGCAGTATTTT
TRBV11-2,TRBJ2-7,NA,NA,CASSLTGETYEQYF,TGTGCCAGCAGCTTAACGGGAGAGACTTACGAGCAGTACTTC
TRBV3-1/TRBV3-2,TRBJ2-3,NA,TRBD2,CASSQPLGLADIPDTQYF,TGTGCCAGCAGCCAACCACTGGGACTAGCGGATATCCCAGATACGCAGTATTTT
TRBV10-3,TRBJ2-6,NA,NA,CATTGQGGVLTF,TGTGCCACCACGGGACAAGGAGGCGTCCTGACTTTC
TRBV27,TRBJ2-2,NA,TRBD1,CASSHGQGTGELFF,TGTGCCAGCAGTCACGGACAGGGCACCGGGGAGCTGTTTTTT
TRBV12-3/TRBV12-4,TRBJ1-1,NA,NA,CASIEGTEAFF,TGTGCCAGCATCGAGGGCACTGAAGCTTTCTTT
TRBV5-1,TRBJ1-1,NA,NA,CASSLRAFDTEAFF,TGCGCCAGCAGCTTGCGCGCATTTGACACTGAAGCTTTCTTT
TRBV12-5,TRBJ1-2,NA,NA,CASGLTLSGVPNYGYTF,TGTGCTAGTGGTTTGACCCTCTCAGGGGTCCCTAACTATGGCTACACCTTC
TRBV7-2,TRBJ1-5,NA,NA,CASSLGPRKPQHF,TGTGCCAGCAGCTTAGGTCCGAGGAAGCCCCAGCATTTT
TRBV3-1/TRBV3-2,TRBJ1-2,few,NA,CASSQQELGGYTF,TGTGCCAGCAGCCAACAGGAATTGGGTGGCTACACCTTC
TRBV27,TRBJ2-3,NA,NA,CASKDNPWDTQYF,TGTGCCAGCAAGGACAACCCCTGGGATACGCAGTATTTT
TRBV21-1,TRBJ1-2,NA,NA,CASSKEGTGLIYGYTF,TGTGCCAGCAGCAAAGAGGGGACAGGGCTAATCTATGGCTACACCTTC
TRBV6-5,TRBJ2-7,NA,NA,CASSYSNGFGYEQYF,TGTGCCAGCAGTTACTCGAACGGGTTCGGCTACGAGCAGTACTTC
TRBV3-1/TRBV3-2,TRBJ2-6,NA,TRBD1,CASSRWDRRVSGANVLTF,TGTGCCAGCAGCCGTTGGGACAGGAGAGTTTCTGGGGCCAACGTCCTGACTTTC
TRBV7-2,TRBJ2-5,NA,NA,CASSLRDYQETQYF,TGTGCCAGCAGCTTACGGGACTACCAAGAGACCCAGTACTTC
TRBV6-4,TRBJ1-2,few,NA,CASGGGFGYTF,TGTGCCAGCGGCGGGGGGTTTGGCTACACCTTC
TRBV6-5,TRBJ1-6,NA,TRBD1,CASTQGARNSPLHF,TGTGCCAGCACGCAGGGGGCGAGGAATTCACCCCTCCACTTT
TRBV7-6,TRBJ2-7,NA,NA,CASSLTPSGLEGSYEQYF,TGTGCCAGCAGCTTAACCCCCTCTGGGCTCGAGGGATCCTACGAGCAGTACTTC
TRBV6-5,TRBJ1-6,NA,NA,CASSDSGLHSPLHF,TGTGCCAGCAGTGACTCGGGGCTCCATTCACCCCTCCACTTT
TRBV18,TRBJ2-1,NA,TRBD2,CASSPVAGGQNNEQFF,TGTGCCAGCTCACCTGTAGCGGGGGGTCAAAACAATGAGCAGTTCTTC
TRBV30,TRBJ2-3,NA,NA,CAWSVGLLDTQYF,TGTGCCTGGAGTGTAGGACTACTAGATACGCAGTATTTT
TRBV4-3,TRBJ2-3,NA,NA,CASSHGGGDRSTDTQYF,TGCGCCAGCAGCCATGGAGGGGGCGACAGGAGCACAGATACGCAGTATTTT